This T cell receptor beta chain was sequenced for a study of shared clonotypes between healthy human individuals. Study details: Two female and three male donors aged 18 to 49 were enrolled.

Study-wide results and caveats: Exclusively blood specimens were collected; tissue repertoires likely differ.

For this clone: Its antigen remains unidentified.

The assay used deep level. Sequencing was performed with immunoSEQ multiplex PCR; in TCRdb, only in-frame clones are kept and a portion is missing. The sample gives around 510,000 clones, roughly four fifths of which show up once; approximately 12% is in the top ten. The specimen was PBMCs. This TCR was recovered from a woman between 35 and 50 years old in good health. Some clones in this sample may be carry-over from other donors' samples.

As DNA, the CDR3 is TGTGCCAGCAGTTTGACCTCAGCAGCTAACTATGGCTACACCTTC. Translating it yields CASSLTSAANYGYTF. The chain is built from TRBV28 and TRBJ1-2; D not resolved. The CDR3 is 15 amino acids. V was clipped by 3 bases and J by 0 bases, with 11 bases between them. CDR1 MDHEN and CDR2 SYDVKM come from the germline V gene.